Listed below are T cell receptor beta chains from one sample, sequenced in a study of beta chain features in type 1 diabetes. Assay used: immunoSEQ multiplex PCR; TCRdb lists only in-frame clones, some missing. The sample shows about 470,000 clones, approximately 30% of them seen only once. The sequenced material came from naive CD4+ T cells from blood. All receptors come from a man aged 18 to 29 in good health. CDR3s include the opening cysteine and the closing phenylalanine or tryptophan. Each record gives: CDR3 protein, CDR3 DNA, V gene, D gene, J gene, clone size. The D gene is left open where the match is weak. Expanded clones get a size class; other rows say once, few or many, or leave the size out.

CDR3aa: CAISASGGSGRGEQFF
CDR3nt: TGTGCCATCAGTGCGTCGGGAGGTAGCGGGAGAGGAGAGCAGTTCTTC
v_gene: TRBV10-3
d_gene: TRBD2
j_gene: TRBJ2-1
abundance: few

CDR3aa: CASSVEAGQLTQYF
CDR3nt: TGTGCCAGCAGCGTAGAGGCAGGGCAGCTGACCCAGTACTTC
v_gene: TRBV9
d_gene: NA
j_gene: TRBJ2-5
abundance: NA

CDR3aa: CASSPRRGRVQETQYF
CDR3nt: TGTGCCAGCAGCCCCCGGCGCGGGAGAGTTCAAGAGACCCAGTACTTC
v_gene: TRBV7-2
d_gene: TRBD2
j_gene: TRBJ2-5
abundance: NA

CDR3aa: CASSPLGSFQETQYF
CDR3nt: TGTGCCAGCTCACCCCTCGGGAGTTTCCAAGAGACCCAGTACTTC
v_gene: TRBV18
d_gene: NA
j_gene: TRBJ2-5
abundance: few

CDR3aa: CASSPTDGAEAFF
CDR3nt: TGCGCCAGCAGCCCGACCGATGGGGCTGAAGCTTTCTTT
v_gene: TRBV5-1
d_gene: NA
j_gene: TRBJ1-1
abundance: few

CDR3aa: CAWIGGKGLEQYF
CDR3nt: TGTGCCTGGATAGGGGGGAAGGGGCTCGAGCAGTACTTC
v_gene: TRBV30
d_gene: NA
j_gene: TRBJ2-7
abundance: NA

CDR3aa: CSASTGDTDTQYF
CDR3nt: TGCAGCGCTTCGACAGGGGACACAGATACGCAGTATTTT
v_gene: TRBV29-1
d_gene: TRBD1
j_gene: TRBJ2-3
abundance: NA

CDR3aa: CAWTRTGRAQPQHF
CDR3nt: TGTGCCTGGACACGGACAGGCCGGGCTCAGCCCCAGCATTTT
v_gene: TRBV30
d_gene: TRBD1
j_gene: TRBJ1-5
abundance: few

CDR3aa: CASSYPGENYGYTF
CDR3nt: TGTGCCAGCAGTTACCCAGGGGAAAACTATGGCTACACCTTC
v_gene: TRBV6-6
d_gene: NA
j_gene: TRBJ1-2
abundance: NA

CDR3aa: CASSQAGEDRNTEAFF
CDR3nt: TGCGCCAGCAGCCAAGCGGGTGAGGACCGGAACACTGAAGCTTTCTTT
v_gene: TRBV4-3
d_gene: NA
j_gene: TRBJ1-1
abundance: NA

CDR3aa: CASSSLDRDRTEQYF
CDR3nt: TGTGCCAGCAGCTCCTTAGACAGGGACAGAACGGAGCAGTACTTC
v_gene: TRBV7-9
d_gene: TRBD1
j_gene: TRBJ2-7
abundance: NA